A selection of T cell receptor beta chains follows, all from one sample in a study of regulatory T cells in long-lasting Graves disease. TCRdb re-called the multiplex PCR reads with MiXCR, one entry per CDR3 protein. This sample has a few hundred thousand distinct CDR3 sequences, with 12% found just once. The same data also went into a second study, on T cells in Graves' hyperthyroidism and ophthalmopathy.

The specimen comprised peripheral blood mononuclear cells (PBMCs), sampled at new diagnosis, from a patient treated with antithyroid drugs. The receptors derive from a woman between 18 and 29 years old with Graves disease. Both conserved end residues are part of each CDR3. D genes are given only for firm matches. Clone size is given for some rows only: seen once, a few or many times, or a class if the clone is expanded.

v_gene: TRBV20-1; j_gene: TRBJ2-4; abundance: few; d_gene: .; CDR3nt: TGCAGTGCTAGAGATTCCCTAATTCAGTACTTC; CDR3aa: CSARDSLIQYF
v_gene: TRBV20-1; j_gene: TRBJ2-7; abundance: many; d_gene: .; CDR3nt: TGCAGTGCTAGAGATAGCGTCAGGGCAGGTCTATCCGAGCAGTACTTC; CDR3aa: CSARDSVRAGLSEQYF
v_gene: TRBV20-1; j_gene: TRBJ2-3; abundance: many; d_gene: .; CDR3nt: TGCAGTGCAGGGAACAGGTTTCGAAACACAGATACGCAGTATTTT; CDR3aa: CSAGNRFRNTDTQYF
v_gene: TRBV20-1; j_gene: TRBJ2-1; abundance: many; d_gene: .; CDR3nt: TGCAGTGCTAGAGATTTACTCGGCGGCAATGAGCAGTTCTTC; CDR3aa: CSARDLLGGNEQFF
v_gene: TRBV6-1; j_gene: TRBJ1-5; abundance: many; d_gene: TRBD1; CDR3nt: TGTGCCAGCAGTCTAGACAGGGTGACTAGCAATCAGCCCCAGCATTTT; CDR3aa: CASSLDRVTSNQPQHF
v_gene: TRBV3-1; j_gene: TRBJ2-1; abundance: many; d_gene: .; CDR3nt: TGTGCCAGCAGCTATGACTACAGCTCCTACAATGAGCAGTTCTTC; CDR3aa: CASSYDYSSYNEQFF
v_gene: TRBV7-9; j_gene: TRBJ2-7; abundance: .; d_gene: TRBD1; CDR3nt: TGTGCCAGCAGCTTGACAGGGGCGTTCCACGAGCAGTACTTC; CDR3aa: CASSLTGAFHEQYF
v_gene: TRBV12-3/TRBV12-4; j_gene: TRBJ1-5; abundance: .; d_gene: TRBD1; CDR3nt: TGTGCCAGCAGTAGGGGGGACAGTTTTCAGCCCCAGCATTTT; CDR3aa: CASSRGDSFQPQHF
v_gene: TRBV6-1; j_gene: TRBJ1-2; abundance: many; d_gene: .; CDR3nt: TGTGCCAGTAAACACAGCTATGGCTACACCTTC; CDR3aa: CASKHSYGYTF
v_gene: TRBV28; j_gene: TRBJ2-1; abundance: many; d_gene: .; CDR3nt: TGTGCCAGCAGTTTAGATGGGGATGAGCAGTTCTTC; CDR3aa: CASSLDGDEQFF
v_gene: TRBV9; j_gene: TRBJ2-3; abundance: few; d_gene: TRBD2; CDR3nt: TGTGCCAGCAGCGTTAGCGGGGTCTCCACAGATACGCAGTATTTT; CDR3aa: CASSVSGVSTDTQYF
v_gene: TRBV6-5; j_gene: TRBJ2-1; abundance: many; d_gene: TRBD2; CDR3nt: TGTGCCAGCAGTTACCCCGGGACTAGCGTCGATGAGCAGTTCTTC; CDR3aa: CASSYPGTSVDEQFF
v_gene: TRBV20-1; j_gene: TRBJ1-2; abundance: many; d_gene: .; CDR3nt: TGCAGTGCTAGAGATTGGCAGCCCGGGAGTGGCTACACCTTC; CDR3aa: CSARDWQPGSGYTF
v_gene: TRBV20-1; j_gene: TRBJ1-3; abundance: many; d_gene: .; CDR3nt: TGCAGTGCTAGAGATGCTGCAGCCCGATCTGGAAACACCATATATTTT; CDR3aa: CSARDAAARSGNTIYF
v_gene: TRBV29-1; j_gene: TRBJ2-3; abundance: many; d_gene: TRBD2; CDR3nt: TGCAGCTCGGCTAGCGGTAGCACAGATACGCAGTATTTT; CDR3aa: CSSASGSTDTQYF
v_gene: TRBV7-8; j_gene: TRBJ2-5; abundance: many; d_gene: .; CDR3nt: TGTGCCAGCGGTCGCAGGGCGGGAGAGACCCAGTACTTC; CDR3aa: CASGRRAGETQYF
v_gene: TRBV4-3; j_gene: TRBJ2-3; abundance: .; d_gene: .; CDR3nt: TGCGCCAGCAGCCAAGATACAGGGTGGGTCGGGATTGCAGATACGCAGTATTTT; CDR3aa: CASSQDTGWVGIADTQYF
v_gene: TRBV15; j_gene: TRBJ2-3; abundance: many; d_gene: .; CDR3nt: TGTGCCACCAGCAGAGCCCCAGAGGGGGGCACAGATACGCAGTATTTT; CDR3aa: CATSRAPEGGTDTQYF
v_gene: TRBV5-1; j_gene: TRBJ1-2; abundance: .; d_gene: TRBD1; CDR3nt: TGCGCCAGCAGCTTGGCTCCCGGGACAGGGGATGGCTACACCTTC; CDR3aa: CASSLAPGTGDGYTF
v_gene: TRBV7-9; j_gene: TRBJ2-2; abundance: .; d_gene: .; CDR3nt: TGTGCCAGCAGCTTTTACGCGAACGGGGAGCTGTTTTTT; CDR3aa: CASSFYANGELFF
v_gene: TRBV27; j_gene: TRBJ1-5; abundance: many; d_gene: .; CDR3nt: TGTGCCAGCAGCCCGGGGCTTCGCAATCAGCCCCAGCATTTT; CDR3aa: CASSPGLRNQPQHF
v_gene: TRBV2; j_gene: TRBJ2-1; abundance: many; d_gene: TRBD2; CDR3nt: TGTGCCAGCAGGGAACTAGCGGATTCCTACAATGAGCAGTTCTTC; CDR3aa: CASRELADSYNEQFF